This T cell receptor (beta chain) originates from a study of blood T cell repertoires in COVID-19. Turning to the study itself: Sites across the United States, Italy and Spain contributed samples from acute and convalescent COVID-19. Sources were T cells, B-cell-depleted T cells, or PBMCs; the material itself was cDNA or gDNA.

In the study's own analysis: Nucleated cell number was recorded as an estimate derived from reference gene primer amplification. Sequencing was performed with immunoSEQ multiplex PCR; in TCRdb, only in-frame clones are kept and a portion is missing. The V and J calls and clone size were taken over from that table, and D and trimming were inferred from the DNA. The table shows just over 300,000 clones, with about 91% occurring only once. Recovered participants had two consecutive negative NP/OP PCR tests, healthcare professional clearance, or symptom resolution. Germline CDR1 and CDR2: SGHRS and YFSETQ. Trimming at V came to 0 bases and at J to 1 base, leaving 8 bases not matched to a gene. This CDR3 region has 18 residues.

Sequenced: PBMCs or T cells enriched from blood (not recorded which). This receptor was obtained from a middle-aged woman who had recovered from COVID-19. This chain joins TRBV5-1 and TRBJ2-2; 8 nucleotides align to TRBD1. The CDR3 loop is CASSLARGQGLNTGELFF. CDR3 nucleotides: TGCGCCAGCAGCTTGGCCAGGGGGCAGGGACTGAACACCGGGGAGCTGTTTTTT.